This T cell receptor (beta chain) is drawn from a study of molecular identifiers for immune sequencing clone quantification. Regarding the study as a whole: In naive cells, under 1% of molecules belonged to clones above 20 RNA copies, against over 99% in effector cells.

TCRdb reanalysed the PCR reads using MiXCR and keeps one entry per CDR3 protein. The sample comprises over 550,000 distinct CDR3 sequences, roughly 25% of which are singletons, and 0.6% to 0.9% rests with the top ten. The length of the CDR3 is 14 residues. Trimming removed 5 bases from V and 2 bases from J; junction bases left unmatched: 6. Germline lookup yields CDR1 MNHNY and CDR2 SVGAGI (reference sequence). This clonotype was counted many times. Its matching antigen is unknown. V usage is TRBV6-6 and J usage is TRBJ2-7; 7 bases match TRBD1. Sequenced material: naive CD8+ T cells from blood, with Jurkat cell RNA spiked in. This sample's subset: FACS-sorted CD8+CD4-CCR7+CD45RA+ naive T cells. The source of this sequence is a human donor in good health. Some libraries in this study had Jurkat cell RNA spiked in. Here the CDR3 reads CASSAPGQTYEQYF. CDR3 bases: TGTGCCAGCAGTGCCCCGGGACAGACCTACGAGCAGTACTTC.